The T cell receptor (beta chain) described here comes from a study of blood T cell repertoires in COVID-19 (dated by TCRdb to about 2020). Context from the whole study: The collaborator samples originated in the United States, Italy and Spain and spanned the acute and convalescent phases of COVID-19. The sample metadata nearly always contained a de-identified subject ID, COVID-19 status, age in years and sex. The repertoires were released in a freely available public database intended as a resource for research on the immune response to SARS-CoV-2. HLA class I and class II types, where available, came from metadata supplied by the sample provider rather than from assay-based typing. Samples were obtained from the ongoing ImmuneRACE study (first 160 participants) and from over 1,000 subjects provided by 6 global collaborators. The prospective study material was composed of cDNA or gDNA derived from T cells, B-cell-depleted T cells, or PBMCs. Subjects who had been exposed to COVID-19, were actively infected with it, or had recovered from it provided the deeply sampled blood TCRbeta repertoires that made up the dataset.

The CDR3 covers 16 residues, taking in both the cysteine and the phenylalanine. Only the CDR3 DNA is retained, 48 bases long and in frame from the first base. The germline ends are 17 bases apart after V is trimmed by 4 bases and J by 5 bases. CDR1 KGHSH and CDR2 LQKENI are derived from the germline V gene. The immunoSEQ Assay, a bias-controlled multiplex PCR, was used to amplify TCRbeta CDR3 regions from genomic DNA. The source study handled its data this way. The number of nucleated cells in each sample was estimated by amplification of reference gene primers within the assay. To quantify the absolute abundance of each unique TCRbeta CDR3 rearrangement, sequence reads were collapsed and filtered. Productive Simpson clonality was computed per sample as the square root of Simpson's diversity index over productive rearrangements. TCRdb took over this immuneACCESS table, retaining in-frame rearrangements with V and J assigned. Such tables are incomplete; in checked studies, under half of the missing clones stem from an unresolved V gene, and the remainder is unexplained. That table supplies the V and J calls and clone size; D and trimming were determined from the DNA. The sample table shows about 200,000 clones, and about 82% are seen once. The ten largest clones take up 0.9% to 0.95% of the sample.

In regard to this clone: Its antigen specificity is not known. Within one base of it there is no much larger clone, and no base qualities were kept.

On the study overall, not on this receptor specifically: How much clinical and demographic metadata was included differed by source and by participant, and the metadata was provided uncurated.

In Seattle, one collaborating source enrolled patients while the infection was active and tracked those patients longitudinally over the course of disease. The collaborating institutions used their own protocols to collect whole blood in K2EDTA tubes. Collaborator samples were shipped for TCRbeta analysis as frozen whole blood, isolated PBMCs, or DNA extracted from either sample type. Sequenced material: peripheral blood. The chain uses TRBV18 and TRBJ1-4, with a weak D call of TRBD1 (6 bases match). The TCR originated in a man between 60 and 75 years old with COVID-19, enrolled during active disease. The CDR3 region has the sequence CASSLSARGLNEKLFF. In nucleotides, the sequence is TGTGCCAGCTCACTCAGCGCCAGGGGATTGAATGAAAAACTGTTTTTT.